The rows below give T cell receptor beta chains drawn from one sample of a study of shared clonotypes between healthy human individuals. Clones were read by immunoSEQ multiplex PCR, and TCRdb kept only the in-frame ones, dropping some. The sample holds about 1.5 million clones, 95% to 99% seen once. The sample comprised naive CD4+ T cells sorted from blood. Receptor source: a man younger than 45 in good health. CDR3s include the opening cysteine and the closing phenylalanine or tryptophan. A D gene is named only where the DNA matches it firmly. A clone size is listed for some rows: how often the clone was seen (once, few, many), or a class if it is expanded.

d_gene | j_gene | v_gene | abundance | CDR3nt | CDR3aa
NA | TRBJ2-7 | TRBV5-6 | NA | TGTGCCAGCAGCTTGGAGGGCAGGCGGTTGACCTACGAGCAGTACTTC | CASSLEGRRLTYEQYF
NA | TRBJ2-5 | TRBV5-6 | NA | TGTGCCAGCAGCCCCCCGGGACCGGCGAAATCGACCCAGTACTTC | CASSPPGPAKSTQYF
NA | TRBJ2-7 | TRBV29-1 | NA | TGCAGCGTTGATAAGGGCGGCTACGAGCAGTACTTC | CSVDKGGYEQYF
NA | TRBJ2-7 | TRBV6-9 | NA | TGTGCCAGCAGTTACCCCGACAGGCGCTACGAGCAGTACTTC | CASSYPDRRYEQYF
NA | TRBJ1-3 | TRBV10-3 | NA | TGTGCCATCAGATCTCATACGGACACCATATATTTT | CAIRSHTDTIYF
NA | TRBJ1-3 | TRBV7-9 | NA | TGTGCCAGCAGCATTCCGGGTACTGGAAACACCATATATTTT | CASSIPGTGNTIYF
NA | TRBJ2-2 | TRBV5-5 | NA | TGTGCCAGCAGCTTGGGGTCGGGGCGGAACACCGGGGAGCTGTTTTTT | CASSLGSGRNTGELFF
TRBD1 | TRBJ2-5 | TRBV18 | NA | TGTGCCAGCTCACCGCGGACAGGGGAAGAGACCCAGTACTTC | CASSPRTGEETQYF
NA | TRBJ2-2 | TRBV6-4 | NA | TGTGCCAGCAGCCGCGAGGGCGCCGGGGAGCTGTTTTTT | CASSREGAGELFF
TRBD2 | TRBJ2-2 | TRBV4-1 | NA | TGCGCCAGCAGCCAGGGACTAGCGGGAGTCGCCACCGGGGAGCTGTTTTTT | CASSQGLAGVATGELFF
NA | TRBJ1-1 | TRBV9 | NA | TGTGCCAGCAGCGTAGATGGTCCCTCAGCTGAAGCTTTCTTT | CASSVDGPSAEAFF
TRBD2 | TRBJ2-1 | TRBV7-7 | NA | TGTGCTAGCAGCCCCGGTCTAGCGGGACCCCATGAGCAGTTCTTC | CASSPGLAGPHEQFF
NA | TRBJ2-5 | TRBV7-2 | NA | TGTGCCAGCAGCTCCCGGGCCTTACAAGAGACCCAGTACTTC | CASSSRALQETQYF
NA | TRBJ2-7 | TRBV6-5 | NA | TGTGCCAGCAGCCCCACCTTTTCTGGGCGTCACGAGCAGTACTTC | CASSPTFSGRHEQYF
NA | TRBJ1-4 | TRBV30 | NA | TGTGCCTGGAACCCGGGACCAACTAATGAAAAACTGTTTTTT | CAWNPGPTNEKLFF
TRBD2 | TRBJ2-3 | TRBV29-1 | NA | TGCAGCGTCCCACAGATATCGACTAGCGGGAGGACCGGGTTTCAAGATACGCAGTATTTT | CSVPQISTSGRTGFQDTQYF
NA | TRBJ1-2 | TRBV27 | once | TGTGCCAGCAGTTTATCGGGGGTTGGAGGATACTATGGCTACACCTTC | CASSLSGVGGYYGYTF
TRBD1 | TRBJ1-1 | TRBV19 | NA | TGTGCCAGTACGAGGACAGGGACCATGAACACTGAAGCTTTCTTT | CASTRTGTMNTEAFF